The text below deals with one T cell receptor beta chain. Its cognate antigen is unknown. Using quantitative 5'-RACE with molecular barcodes, the authors made TCR beta libraries. From the 5' RACE reads, TCRdb called clonotypes with MiXCR, one entry per CDR3 protein. The sample includes hundreds of thousands of distinct CDR3 sequences, approximately 11% seen only once; the top ten take around 7%. The source of the sample is a study of CD8 T cells in ankylosing spondylitis. Study findings and constraints: Seemingly characteristic of ankylosing spondylitis blood was a TCR beta motif consisting of about 8 highly homologous variants.

The TCR was taken from a male donor with ankylosing spondylitis. Sequencing used blood, either unsorted or a sorted T cell fraction (not recorded which).

The CDR3 nucleotides read TGTGCCAGCAGCCCTTTATATGGCTCTGGGGCCAACGTCCTGACTTTC. Its translation: CASSPLYGSGANVLTF. J is TRBJ2-6 and V is TRBV3-1, with unresolved D. Deletions cut 4 bases from V and 0 bases from J, with 10 bases between. Germline-derived CDR1 and CDR2 are LGHDT and YNNKEL (reference sequence). The CDR3 has 16 residues. The full variable domain, its missing parts supplied by reference TRBV3-1 and TRBJ2-6, is DTAVSQTPKYLVTQMGNDKSIKCEQNLGHDTMYWYKQDSKKFLKIMFSYNNKELIINETVPNRFSPKSPDKAHLNLHINSLELGDSAVYFCASSPLYGSGANVLTFGAGSRLTVL.